The rows below give T cell receptor beta chains drawn from one sample of a study of Tregs in tolerant kidney transplant recipients. Data came from immunoSEQ multiplex PCR; TCRdb stores just in-frame clones and leaves some out. The table has 50,000 to 85,000 clones, 92% seen once. Specimen: CD8+ T cells from blood, collected before the transplant. Source of these receptors: a human donor who received a combined kidney and bone marrow transplant. CDR3s include the opening cysteine and the closing phenylalanine or tryptophan. Fields, in order: CDR3 protein, CDR3 DNA, V gene, D gene, clone size, J gene. The D gene is left open where the match is weak. Size is omitted from some rows. Given values are once, few, many or a class for expanded clones.

CASSMGQIHTEAFF	TGTGCCAGTAGTATGGGGCAGATCCACACTGAAGCTTTCTTT	TRBV19	-	-	TRBJ1-1
CAWSGQMNTEAFF	TGTGCCTGGAGTGGACAGATGAACACTGAAGCTTTCTTT	TRBV30	-	-	TRBJ1-1
CASSLRSGELFF	TGCGCCAGCAGCCTGAGGTCTGGGGAGCTGTTTTTT	TRBV5-1	-	-	TRBJ2-2
CAWSDRDSTEAFF	TGTGCCTGGAGTGACAGGGACAGTACTGAAGCTTTCTTT	TRBV30	TRBD1	once	TRBJ1-1
CASLPEPPGAYEQYF	TGTGCCAGCCTCCCCGAGCCGCCGGGGGCCTACGAGCAGTACTTC	TRBV2	-	-	TRBJ2-7
CSVIQGANTEAFF	TGCAGCGTTATACAGGGGGCAAACACTGAAGCTTTCTTT	TRBV29-1	TRBD1	-	TRBJ1-1
CASSLGVAGGEETQYF	TGTGCCAGCAGCTTAGGAGTAGCGGGGGGGGAAGAGACCCAGTACTTC	TRBV7-2	TRBD2	once	TRBJ2-5
CASSYSSGGNTIYF	TGTGCCAGCAGTTACTCGAGTGGTGGAAACACCATATATTTT	TRBV6-5	-	-	TRBJ1-3
CSALRYNEQFF	TGCAGTGCTCTGCGATACAATGAGCAGTTCTTC	TRBV20-1	-	-	TRBJ2-1
CASSQFTGWYAFF	TGTGCCAGCAGCCAATTTACAGGGTGGTATGCTTTCTTT	TRBV14	-	-	TRBJ1-1